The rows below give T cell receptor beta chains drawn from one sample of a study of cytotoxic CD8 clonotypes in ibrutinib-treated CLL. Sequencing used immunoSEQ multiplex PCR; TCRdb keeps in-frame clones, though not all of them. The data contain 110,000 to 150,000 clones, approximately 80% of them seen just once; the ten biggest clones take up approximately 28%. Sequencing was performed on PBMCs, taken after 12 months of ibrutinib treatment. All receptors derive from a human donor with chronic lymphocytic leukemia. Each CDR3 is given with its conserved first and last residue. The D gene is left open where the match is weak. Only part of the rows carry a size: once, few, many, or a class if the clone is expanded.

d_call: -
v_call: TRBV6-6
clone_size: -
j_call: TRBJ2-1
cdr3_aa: CASSYVSYNEQFF
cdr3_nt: TGTGCCAGCAGTTACGTCTCCTACAATGAGCAGTTCTTC

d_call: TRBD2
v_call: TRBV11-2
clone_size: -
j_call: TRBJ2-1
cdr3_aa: CASRPTGLAFNEQFF
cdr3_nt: TGTGCCAGCAGGCCGACGGGACTAGCCTTTAATGAGCAGTTCTTC

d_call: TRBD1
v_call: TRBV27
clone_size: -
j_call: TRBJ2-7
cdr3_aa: CASRDRGTYEQYF
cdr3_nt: TGTGCCAGCCGGGACAGGGGCACCTACGAGCAGTACTTC

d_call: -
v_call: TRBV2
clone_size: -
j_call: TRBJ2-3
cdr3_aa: CASRERKDKEYF
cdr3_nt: TGTGCCAGCAGAGAAAGGAAGGACAAGGAATATTTT

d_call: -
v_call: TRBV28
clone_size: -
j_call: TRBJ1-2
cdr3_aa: CASSLIVYGDTDVRGYTF
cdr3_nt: TGTGCCAGCAGTTTAATAGTGTATGGTGACACCGATGTGAGAGGCTACACCTTC

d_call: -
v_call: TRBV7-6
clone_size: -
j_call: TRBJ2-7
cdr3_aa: CASSSTSYEQYF
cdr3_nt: TGTGCCAGCAGCTCCACATCCTACGAGCAGTACTTC

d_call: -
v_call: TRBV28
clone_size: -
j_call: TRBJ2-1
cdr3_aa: CASSFIRGGIAEQFF
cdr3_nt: TGTGCCAGCAGTTTTATACGAGGAGGGATCGCTGAGCAGTTCTTC

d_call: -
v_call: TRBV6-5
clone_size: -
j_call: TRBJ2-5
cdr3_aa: CASTSREKTQYF
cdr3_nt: TGTGCCAGCACGAGCCGCGAGAAGACCCAGTACTTC

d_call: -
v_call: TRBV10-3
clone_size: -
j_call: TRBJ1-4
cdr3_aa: CAIREAGGDEKLFF
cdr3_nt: TGTGCCATCAGAGAGGCGGGGGGAGATGAAAAACTGTTTTTT

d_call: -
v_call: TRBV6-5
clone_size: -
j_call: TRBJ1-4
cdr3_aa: CASSYGTVSDEKLFF
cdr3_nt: TGTGCCAGCAGTTACGGGACGGTGAGCGATGAAAAACTGTTTTTT

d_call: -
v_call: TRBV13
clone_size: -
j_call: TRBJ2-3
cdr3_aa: CASRALRDTQYF
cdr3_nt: TGTGCCAGCAGAGCCCTTCGGGATACGCAGTATTTT

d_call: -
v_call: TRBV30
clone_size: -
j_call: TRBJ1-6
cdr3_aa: CAGGATVSYNSPLHF
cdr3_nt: TGTGCTGGAGGGGCAACCGTCTCCTATAATTCACCCCTCCACTTT

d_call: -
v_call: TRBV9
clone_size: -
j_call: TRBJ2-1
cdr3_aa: CASSPKGQDEQFF
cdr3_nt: TGTGCCAGCAGCCCAAAAGGGCAGGATGAGCAGTTCTTC

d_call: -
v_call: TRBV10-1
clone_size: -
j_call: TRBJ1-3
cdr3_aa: CASPAGSGNTIYF
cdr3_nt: TGCGCCAGCCCTGCAGGCTCTGGAAACACCATATATTTT

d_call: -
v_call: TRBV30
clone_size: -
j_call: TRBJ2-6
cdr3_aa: CAWGGGANVLTF
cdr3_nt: TGTGCCTGGGGAGGTGGGGCCAACGTCCTGACTTTC

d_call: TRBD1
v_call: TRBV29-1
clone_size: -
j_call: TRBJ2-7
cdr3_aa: CSVYLRDRGYEQYF
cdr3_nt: TGCAGCGTCTATTTACGGGACAGGGGCTACGAGCAGTACTTC

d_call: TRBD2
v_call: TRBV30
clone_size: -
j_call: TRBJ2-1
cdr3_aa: CACTPGTSGSGEQFF
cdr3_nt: TGTGCCTGCACTCCCGGGACTAGCGGGAGTGGTGAGCAGTTCTTC

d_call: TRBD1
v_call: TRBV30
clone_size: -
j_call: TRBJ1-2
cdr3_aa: CASYLKTGYGYTF
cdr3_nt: TGTGCCTCGTATCTCAAGACAGGGTATGGCTACACCTTC

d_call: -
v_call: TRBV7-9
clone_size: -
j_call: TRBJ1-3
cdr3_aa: CASSLPPGDTIYF
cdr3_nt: TGTGCCAGCAGCTTACCCCCTGGGGACACCATATATTTT

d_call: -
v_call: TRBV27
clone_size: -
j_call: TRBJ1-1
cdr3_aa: CASTTGPGFF
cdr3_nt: TGTGCCAGCACCACAGGACCAGGTTTCTTT

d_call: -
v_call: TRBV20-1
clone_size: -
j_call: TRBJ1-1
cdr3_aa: CSAPRPAGAFF
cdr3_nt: TGCAGTGCTCCTCGGCCGGCCGGAGCTTTCTTT

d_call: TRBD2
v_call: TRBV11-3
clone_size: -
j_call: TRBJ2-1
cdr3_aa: CASSLGSGIGNEQFF
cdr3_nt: TGTGCCAGCAGCTTGGGTAGCGGGATTGGCAATGAGCAGTTCTTC

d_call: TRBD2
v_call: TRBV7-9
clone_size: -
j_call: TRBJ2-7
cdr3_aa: CASSLGVLAGTNFSYEQYF
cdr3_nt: TGTGCCAGCAGCTTAGGCGTACTAGCGGGCACCAACTTCTCCTACGAGCAGTACTTC

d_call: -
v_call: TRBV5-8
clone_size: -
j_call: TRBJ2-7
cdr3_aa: CASSLWIGQYF
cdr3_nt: TGTGCCAGCAGCTTGTGGATCGGGCAGTACTTC

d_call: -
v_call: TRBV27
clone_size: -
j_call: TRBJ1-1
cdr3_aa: CASSLTQRAWAFF
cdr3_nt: TGTGCCAGCAGCCTCACCCAGAGAGCGTGGGCTTTCTTT

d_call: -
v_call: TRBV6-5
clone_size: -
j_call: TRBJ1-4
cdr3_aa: CASSYSNRVEKLFF
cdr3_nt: TGTGCCAGCAGTTACTCGAACAGGGTAGAAAAACTGTTTTTT

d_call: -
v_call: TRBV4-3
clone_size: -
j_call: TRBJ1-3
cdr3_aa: CASSQDHGSGNTIYF
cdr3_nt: TGCGCCAGCAGCCAAGATCACGGATCTGGAAACACCATATATTTT

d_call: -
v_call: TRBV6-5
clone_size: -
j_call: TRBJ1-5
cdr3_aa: CASSKQGHPFQPQHF
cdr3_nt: TGTGCCAGCAGTAAACAGGGTCACCCATTTCAGCCCCAGCATTTT

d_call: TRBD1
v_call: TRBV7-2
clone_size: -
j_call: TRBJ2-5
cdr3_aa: CASSLRDRGQETQYF
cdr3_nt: TGTGCCAGCAGCTTAAGGGACAGGGGGCAAGAGACCCAGTACTTC

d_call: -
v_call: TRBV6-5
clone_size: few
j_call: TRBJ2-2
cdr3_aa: CASSSKYTGELFF
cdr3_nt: TGTGCCAGCAGTTCAAAGTACACCGGGGAGCTGTTTTTT

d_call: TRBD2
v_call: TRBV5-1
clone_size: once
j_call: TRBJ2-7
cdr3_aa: CASSGKAGSAPEQYF
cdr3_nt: TGCGCCAGCAGCGGAAAAGCGGGATCCGCTCCCGAGCAGTACTTC

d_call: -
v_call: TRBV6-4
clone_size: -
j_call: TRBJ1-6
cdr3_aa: CASSESGSYRSPLHF
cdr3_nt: TGTGCCAGCAGTGAAAGTGGCAGCTATAGATCACCCCTCCACTTT

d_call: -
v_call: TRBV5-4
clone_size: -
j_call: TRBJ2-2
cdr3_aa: CASSLELQANTGELFF
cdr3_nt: TGTGCCAGCAGCTTGGAGTTACAAGCGAACACCGGGGAGCTGTTTTTT

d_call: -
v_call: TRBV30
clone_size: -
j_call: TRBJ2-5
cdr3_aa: CAWSQRVATQYF
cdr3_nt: TGTGCCTGGAGTCAAAGAGTAGCAACCCAGTACTTC

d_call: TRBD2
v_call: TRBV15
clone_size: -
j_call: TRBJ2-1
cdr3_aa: CATSRILAGGEQFF
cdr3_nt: TGTGCCACCAGCAGGATCCTAGCGGGAGGGGAGCAGTTCTTC

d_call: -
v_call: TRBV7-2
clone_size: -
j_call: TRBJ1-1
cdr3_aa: CASSSDIWNTEAFF
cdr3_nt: TGTGCCAGCAGTTCCGATATCTGGAACACTGAAGCTTTCTTT

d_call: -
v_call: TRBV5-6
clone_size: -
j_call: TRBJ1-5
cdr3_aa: CASSTGTPSNQPQHF
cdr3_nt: TGTGCCAGCAGCACAGGGACTCCATCAAATCAGCCCCAGCATTTT

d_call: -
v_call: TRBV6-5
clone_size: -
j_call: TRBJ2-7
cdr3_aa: CASSLYEGYEQYF
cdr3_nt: TGTGCCAGCAGTTTATATGAGGGATACGAGCAGTACTTC

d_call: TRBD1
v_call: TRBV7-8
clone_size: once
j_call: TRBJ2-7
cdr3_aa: CASSFSGTGFNEQYF
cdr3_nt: TGTGCCAGCAGCTTCTCCGGGACAGGGTTCAACGAGCAGTACTTC

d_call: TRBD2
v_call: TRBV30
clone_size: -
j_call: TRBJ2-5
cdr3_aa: CAWRGLAKTQYF
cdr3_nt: TGTGCCTGGAGGGGACTAGCAAAGACCCAGTACTTC

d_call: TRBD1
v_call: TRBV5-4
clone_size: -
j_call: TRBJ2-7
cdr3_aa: CASSVDRGHEQYF
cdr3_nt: TGTGCCAGCAGCGTGGACAGGGGCCACGAGCAGTACTTC

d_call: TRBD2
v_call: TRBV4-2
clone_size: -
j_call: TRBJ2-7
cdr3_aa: CASSLTGTSYEQYF
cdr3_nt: TGTGCCAGCAGCCTTACCGGGACTAGCTACGAGCAGTACTTC

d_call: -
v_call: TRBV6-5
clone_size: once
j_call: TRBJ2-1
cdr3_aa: CASSFLQGFHNEQFF
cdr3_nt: TGTGCCAGCAGTTTCCTACAGGGTTTCCACAATGAGCAGTTCTTC

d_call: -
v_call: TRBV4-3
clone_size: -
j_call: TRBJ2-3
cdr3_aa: CASSQEPAPPRDTQYF
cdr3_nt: TGCGCCAGCAGCCAAGAGCCCGCTCCCCCACGAGATACGCAGTATTTT

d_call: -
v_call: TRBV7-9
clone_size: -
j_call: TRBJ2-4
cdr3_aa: CASSSGWGRLNIQYF
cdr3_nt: TGTGCCAGCAGCTCCGGATGGGGTCGGTTGAACATTCAGTACTTC

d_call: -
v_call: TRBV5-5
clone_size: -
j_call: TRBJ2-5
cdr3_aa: CASSFQGQETQYF
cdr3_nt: TGTGCCAGCAGCTTCCAGGGCCAAGAGACCCAGTACTTC

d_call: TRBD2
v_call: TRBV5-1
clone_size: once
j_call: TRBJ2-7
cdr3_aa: CASSTGLAGGEQYF
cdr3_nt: TGCGCCAGCAGCACCGGACTAGCGGGAGGCGAGCAGTACTTC

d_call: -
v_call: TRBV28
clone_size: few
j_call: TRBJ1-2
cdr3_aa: CASSRPPNYGYTF
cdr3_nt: TGTGCCAGCAGCAGACCTCCTAACTATGGCTACACCTTC

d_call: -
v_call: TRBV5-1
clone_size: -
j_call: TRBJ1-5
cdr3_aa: CASSPGQNSNQPQHF
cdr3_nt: TGCGCCAGCAGCCCGGGGCAGAATAGCAATCAGCCCCAGCATTTT

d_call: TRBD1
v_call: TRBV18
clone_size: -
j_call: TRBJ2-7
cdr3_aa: CASSPDRDEQYF
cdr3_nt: TGTGCCAGCTCACCAGACAGGGACGAGCAGTACTTC